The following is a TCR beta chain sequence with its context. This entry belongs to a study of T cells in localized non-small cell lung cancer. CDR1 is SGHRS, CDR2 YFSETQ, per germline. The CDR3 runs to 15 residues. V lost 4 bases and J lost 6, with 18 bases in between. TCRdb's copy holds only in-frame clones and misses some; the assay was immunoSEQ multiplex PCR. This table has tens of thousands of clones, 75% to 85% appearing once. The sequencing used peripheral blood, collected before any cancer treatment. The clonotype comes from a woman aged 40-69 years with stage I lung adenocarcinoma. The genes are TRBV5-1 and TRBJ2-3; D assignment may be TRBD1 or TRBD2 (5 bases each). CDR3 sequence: CASSLTYPGPDTQYF. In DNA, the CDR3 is TGCGCCAGCAGCCTCACCTATCCGGGGCCCGATACGCAGTATTTT.